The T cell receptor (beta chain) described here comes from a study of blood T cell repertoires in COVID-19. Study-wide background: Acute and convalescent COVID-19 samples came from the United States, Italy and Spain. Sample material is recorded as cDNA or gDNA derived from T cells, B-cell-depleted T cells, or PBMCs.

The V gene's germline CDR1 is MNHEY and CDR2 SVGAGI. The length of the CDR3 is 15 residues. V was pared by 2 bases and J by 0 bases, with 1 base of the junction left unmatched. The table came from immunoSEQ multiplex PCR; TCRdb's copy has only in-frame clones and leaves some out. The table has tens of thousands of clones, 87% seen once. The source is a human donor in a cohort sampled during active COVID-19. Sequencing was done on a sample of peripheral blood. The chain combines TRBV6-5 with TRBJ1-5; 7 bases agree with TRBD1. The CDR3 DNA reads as TGTGCCAGCAGTTACCAGGGGGGTAGCAATCAGCCCCAGCATTTT. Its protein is CASSYQGGSNQPQHF.